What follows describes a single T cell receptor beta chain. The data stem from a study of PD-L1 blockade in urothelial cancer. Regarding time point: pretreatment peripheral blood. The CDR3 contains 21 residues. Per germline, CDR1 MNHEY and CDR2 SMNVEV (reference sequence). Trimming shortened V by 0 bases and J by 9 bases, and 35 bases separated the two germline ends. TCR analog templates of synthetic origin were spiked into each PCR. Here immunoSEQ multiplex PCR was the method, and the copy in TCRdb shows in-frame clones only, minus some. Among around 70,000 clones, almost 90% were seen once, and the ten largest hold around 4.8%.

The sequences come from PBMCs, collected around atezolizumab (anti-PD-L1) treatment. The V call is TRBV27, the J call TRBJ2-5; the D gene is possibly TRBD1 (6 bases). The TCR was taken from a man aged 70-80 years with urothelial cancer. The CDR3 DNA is TGTGCCAGCAGTTTATCGGGTCGTTGGTTTACCTTCCGACAGGTTTGGGGAGCCCAGTACTTC. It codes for CASSLSGRWFTFRQVWGAQYF.